This T cell receptor (beta chain) comes out of a study of response to subunit inactivated influenza vaccine. Notes on the study in general: The authors suggested that few new T cells are recruited per seasonal influenza vaccination.

This clonotype was counted between two and nine times. The antigen is not known. TCRdb re-derived calls from the RT-PCR reads in MiXCR, one entry per CDR3 protein. The sample lists roughly 550,000 distinct CDR3 sequences; approximately 22% were seen once. The CDR3 is made up of 12 amino acids. Germline V gene sequence: CDR1 SGHAT, CDR2 FQNNGV. V gave up 5 bases and J gave up 7 bases, with 12 bases separating them. This same sample was also taken into another study, of T cells expressing NK-cell markers. As that study records: It was by 5'RACE template switching with UMIs that TCR beta cDNA was made. Sorted CD3+CD56+NKG2C+, CD3+CD56+NKG2C- and CD3+CD56-NKG2C+ T-cell subsets were beta-chain profiled. An anti-gamma-delta TCR antibody confined sorting to alpha-beta TCR T cells across several of the experiments. In about six donors, dominant CD3+CD56+NKG2C+ clonotypes ranked among the top 10 CD8+ clonotypes.

This TCR was recovered from a man aged 50 or older who received an inactivated influenza vaccine. The input for sequencing was CD4+ T cells sorted from PBMCs, taken about 12 days after vaccination. This chain uses TRBV11-2 with TRBJ2-7; D is undetermined. CDR3 in DNA: TGTGCCAGCAGCCCTCAAGTTCCGGAGCAGTACTTC. Its translation is CASSPQVPEQYF.